This T cell receptor beta chain was documented in a study of blood T cells in healthy people across ages. Alongside a J-beta primer mix, a sample-barcoded 5' primer served in a second PCR lasting about 7 to 12 cycles. TCRdb used MiXCR to reprocess the 5' RACE reads, holding one entry per CDR3 protein. The sample includes roughly 800,000 distinct CDR3 sequences, 20% to 25% of them seen just once. Regarding the study as a whole: Donors of long life had a larger count of naive CD4+ cells and greater diversity than aged donors. Possibly confounding the expanded clonotype changes was the fact that donor CMV status was unknown.

V was trimmed by 1 base and J by 13 bases, leaving 16 bases between them. The CDR3 has 14 amino acids. The germline V gene has CDR1 SGHAT and CDR2 FQNNGV. For this clonotype: As yet, its antigen is unknown.

The data were also submitted as part of a second study, on T cells of mothers and their children. That work adds: Donation came from a few healthy Caucasian mothers together with their six children. There was no detection of any persistent microchimeric T cell clones.

The source of this sequence is a boy younger than 18 in good health. V is TRBV11-2 and J is TRBJ1-4; D perhaps matches TRBD1 (5 bases). The sequencing sample was made of blood. CDR3 residues: CASSLVPPRDVLFF. CDR3 DNA: TGTGCCAGCAGCTTAGTACCGCCTAGGGACGTACTGTTTTTT. The variable domain in full, with the rest retrieved from reference TRBV11-2 and TRBJ1-4, is EAGVAQSPRYKIIEKRQSVAFWCNPISGHATLYWYQQILGQGPKLLIQFQNNGVVDDSQLPKDRFSAERLKGVDSTLKIQPAKLEDSAVYLCASSLVPPRDVLFFGSGTQLSVL.